A single sample is the source of the 27 T cell receptor beta chains below, sequenced in a study of blood T cells in healthy people across ages. Together with a sample-barcoded 5' primer, a J-beta primer mix was included in a second PCR lasting about 7 to 11 cycles. TCRdb called the 5' RACE reads again in MiXCR, with one record for every CDR3 protein. The data hold around 1,000,000 distinct CDR3 sequences, with approximately 26% observed a single time. In addition, the sample was reused for a study of T cells of mothers and their children.

The specimen sequenced was blood. These receptors came from a girl aged 2 to 9 in good health.

The J gene is TRBJ2-1, the V gene TRBV12-3 or TRBV12-4; a possible D gene is TRBD1 (5 bases). The CDR3 covers 16 residues. V dropped 5 bases and J dropped 1 base, with 15 bases sitting between them. The DNA of the CDR3 is TGTGCCAGCAGTCCCAGGGTAGCAATATCCTACAATGAGCAGTTCTTC. This gives the protein CASSPRVAISYNEQFF.

In the case of this clonotype: Mismatch with germline at one junction end may stem from a read error. The chain's CDR3 is CVSSSFSGTSGSRLRYF. DNA for the CDR3: TGTGTCAGCAGTTCCTTCTCTGGGACTAGCGGGAGTCGTTTGAGGTACTTC. This chain joins TRBV12-3 or TRBV12-4 and TRBJ2-5, with 14 nucleotides matching TRBD2. The CDR3 spans 17 residues.

J is TRBJ2-7 and V is TRBV29-1, with 9 bases fitting TRBD2. Unmatched junction bases numbered 4, after V lost 7 bases and J lost 3 bases. The germline V gene has CDR1 SQVTM and CDR2 ANQGSEA. CDR3 length: 12 amino acids. The CDR3 here is CSAKTSGYEQYF. DNA for the CDR3: TGCAGCGCGAAGACTAGCGGCTACGAGCAGTACTTC.

This chain joins TRBV5-1 and TRBJ1-2; a weak D match, TRBD1 (6 bases). This CDR3 has 13 amino acids. Germline V gene lookup returns CDR1 SGHRS and CDR2 YFSETQ. V was shortened by 4 bases and J by 4 bases, with 11 bases between the two germline ends. The CDR3 here is CASSPDSPYGYTF. The CDR3 coding sequence is TGCGCCAGCAGCCCGGACAGCCCCTATGGCTACACCTTC.

The gene calls are TRBV20-1 and TRBJ2-5; D call uncertain. Matching the DNA end better, TRBJ2-7 makes the J call doubtful. Looked up from germline, CDR1 is DFQATT and CDR2 is SNEGSKA (reference sequence). The CDR3 extends over 14 amino acids. CDR3 in DNA: TGCAGTGCTCAAACAGCGTCCTACTCCTACGAGCAGTACTTC. This translates into CSAQTASYSYEQYF.

This CDR3 reads CSVVGQGRSYEQYF. The CDR3 nucleotides are TGCAGCGTAGTTGGACAGGGGAGATCCTACGAGCAGTACTTC. The chain has TRBV29-1 and TRBJ2-7; 9 bases match TRBD1. Germline V lookup: CDR1 SQVTM, CDR2 ANQGSEA. This CDR3 comprises 14 residues. After removal of 6 bases from V and 1 base from J, the junction contained 7 bases not matched to a gene.

This clonotype was seen a few times. V gene TRBV12-3 or TRBV12-4 combines with J gene TRBJ1-2; no reliable D call. Trimming cost V 3 bases and J 9 bases, with 5 bases left between them. This CDR3 has 10 amino acids. CDR3 sequence reads: CASSLNSYTF. DNA for the CDR3: TGTGCCAGCAGTTTGAACAGCTACACCTTC.

This clonotype was counted only a few times. At one end the junction does not follow the germline gene, possibly because of a read error. The gene calls are TRBV20-1 and TRBJ2-1; perhaps TRBD1 as D (5 bases). Germline-derived CDR1 and CDR2 are DFQATT and SNEGSKA (reference sequence). There are 11 residues in the CDR3. CDR3: CSAREDNEQLF. CDR3 bases: TGCAGTGCTAGAGAGGACAATGAGCAGCTCTTC.

This clonotype was recorded a few times. The chain has TRBV29-1 and TRBJ2-7; D may be TRBD1 or TRBD2 (5 bases each). CDR3 length: 14 residues. Germline CDR1 reads SQVTM; CDR2 reads ANQGSEA. V gave up 6 bases and J gave up 3 bases, with 18 bases separating them. The DNA for the CDR3 is TGCAGCGTACATGGTGGCCAGGGACGCTACGAGCAGTACTTC. This codes for CSVHGGQGRYEQYF.

V gene TRBV29-1 combines with J gene TRBJ2-5; D unclear. The CDR3 consists of 13 residues. The V and J ends lost 3 bases and 5 bases respectively, with 13 bases between them. CDR1 and CDR2 (germline): SQVTM, ANQGSEA. The CDR3 sequence: CSVDVRNGETQYF. In DNA, the CDR3 is TGCAGCGTTGATGTGAGGAACGGGGAGACCCAGTACTTC. Full variable domain (remainder filled in from reference TRBV29-1 and TRBJ2-5): SAVISQKPSRDICQRGTSLTIQCQVDSQVTMMFWYRQQPGQSLTLIATANQGSEATYESGFVIDKFPISRPNLTFSTLTVSNMSPEDSSIYLCSVDVRNGETQYFGPGTRLLVL.

This chain uses TRBV5-1 with TRBJ1-4; D gene ambiguous. V lost 1 base and J 0 bases, leaving 7 bases between the germline ends. The CDR3 is 15 residues long. Looked up from germline, CDR1 is SGHRS and CDR2 is YFSETQ. This chain's CDR3 is CASSLRGTTNEKLFF. As DNA, the CDR3 is TGCGCCAGCAGCTTGCGTGGAACAACTAATGAAAAACTGTTTTTT.

This clonotype was detected only a few times. The rearrangement uses TRBV24-1 and TRBJ2-2, with TRBD2 identical over 8 bases. From germline, CDR1 is KGHDR and CDR2 SFDVKD. CDR3 length: 16 amino acids. V was pared by 4 bases and J by 0 bases, with 3 bases of the junction left unmatched. CDR3 sequence (DNA): TGTGCCACCAGTGACCCGGGACTAGCGAACACCGGGGAGCTGTTTTTT. Translated, it gives CATSDPGLANTGELFF.

CDR3 loop: CASRPTGNYEQYF. The CDR3 DNA sequence: TGCGCCAGCAGGCCGACAGGGAACTACGAGCAGTACTTC. The rearrangement links TRBV5-1 to TRBJ2-5; 7 positions agree with TRBD1. The J call may be mistaken, given a closer DNA end match to TRBJ2-7. The length of the CDR3 is 13 residues. CDR1 SGHRS and CDR2 YFSETQ come from the germline V gene.

The chain joins TRBV6-6 to TRBJ2-5, with D perhaps matching TRBD2 (6 bases). CDR3 length: 14 amino acids. Deletions cut 5 bases from V and 2 bases from J, with 12 bases between. Germline-derived CDR1 and CDR2 are MNHNY and SVGAGI (reference sequence). CDR3 sequence: CASSDGTPQETQYF. Here the CDR3 DNA reads TGTGCCAGCAGTGACGGGACTCCACAAGAGACCCAGTACTTC.

The V and J genes are TRBV27 and TRBJ2-3, with 12 bases identical to TRBD2. CDR3 length: 14 amino acids. V shed 7 bases and J 3 bases; nucleotides not matched to a gene: 2. CDR1 and CDR2 (germline): MNHEY, SMNVEV (reference sequence). The CDR3 DNA follows: TGTGCCAGCAAACTAGCGGGGGGAACAGATACGCAGTATTTT. This gives the protein CASKLAGGTDTQYF.

The chain has TRBV20-1 and TRBJ2-1, with TRBD1 as a possible D gene (6 bases). The J call is doubtful: the DNA matches TRBJ2-5 better. From germline, CDR1 is DFQATT and CDR2 SNEGSKA (reference sequence). This CDR3 spans 16 amino acids. The CDR3 DNA is TGCAGTGCTAGAGGCCGGTACCAGGGGTGGGAAGAGACCCAGTACTTC. Protein: CSARGRYQGWEETQYF.

The sample holds a few counts of this clonotype. This sequence joins TRBV4-3 and TRBJ2-1, with D tentatively TRBD2 (5 bases). The CDR3 totals 17 residues. The germline V gene encodes CDR1 LGHNA and CDR2 YSLEER. Trimming took 1 base from V and 3 from J, leaving 16 bases between them. As DNA, the CDR3 is TGCGCCAGCAGCCAAGCAGTTGAGGGCGTCTACTACAATGAGCAGTTCTTC. Its protein product is CASSQAVEGVYYNEQFF.

Only a few counts were recorded for this clonotype. The chain combines TRBV20-1 with TRBJ2-5; D might be TRBD1 or TRBD2, each matching 6 bases. The length of the CDR3 is 16 residues. The V and J ends lost 0 bases and 10 bases respectively, with 24 bases between them. Germline V gene data show CDR1 as DFQATT and CDR2 as SNEGSKA (reference sequence). The DNA for the CDR3 is TGCAGTGCTAGAGATCTTAGAGGGGCCCTAGGGGGGATCCAGTACTTC. As protein: CSARDLRGALGGIQYF.

Only a few counts were recorded for this clonotype. This sequence joins TRBV6-4 and TRBJ2-5; 8 bases map to TRBD2. The DNA end favors TRBJ2-1, so the J call may be wrong. CDR1 and CDR2 from the germline V gene are MRHNA and SNTAGT. The CDR3 sequence is 14 residues long. The CDR3: CASSDSNREGEQFF. The DNA of the CDR3 is TGTGCCAGCAGTGACTCCAACCGGGAGGGTGAGCAGTTCTTC.

This clonotype was found many times. V and J are TRBV7-2 and TRBJ2-5, with D hard to call. Deletions cut 5 bases from V and 5 bases from J, with 12 bases between. This CDR3 has 13 residues. Germline lookup yields CDR1 SGHTA and CDR2 FQGNSA. For the CDR3, the DNA is TGTGCCAGCAGCCCCTGGACGGGTGAGACCCAGTACTTC. It is translated as CASSPWTGETQYF. The full variable domain, its missing parts supplied by reference TRBV7-2 and TRBJ2-5, is GAGVSQSPSNKVTEKGKDVELRCDPISGHTALYWYRQSLGQGLEFLIYFQGNSAPDKSGLPSDRFSAERTGGSVSTLTIQRTQQEDSAVYLCASSPWTGETQYFGPGTRLLVL.

This clonotype was seen a handful of times. The chain employs TRBV12-3 or TRBV12-4 and TRBJ1-5; D is ambiguous. The ends were cut back, 3 bases at V and 2 bases at J, with 11 bases in the middle. The CDR3 consists of 15 residues. The CDR3 DNA is TGTGCCAGCAGTTTCGAGGGTAAACGCAATCAGCCCCAGCATTTT. Protein: CASSFEGKRNQPQHF.

This clonotype was observed a handful of times. The rearrangement joins TRBV20-1 to TRBJ2-5; 7 bases align to TRBD2. Judging by the DNA end, TRBJ2-1 fits better; the J call may be wrong. CDR3 length: 12 amino acids. Germline CDR1 reads DFQATT; CDR2 reads SNEGSKA (reference sequence). The CDR3 DNA follows: TGCAGTGCTAGAGAAAGCGGGACTGAGCAGTTCTTC. Its translation is CSARESGTEQFF.

J is TRBJ2-5 and V is TRBV12-3 or TRBV12-4; D possibly uses TRBD1 or TRBD2 (5 bases each). The DNA end favors TRBJ2-1, so the J call may be wrong. The length of the CDR3 is 16 residues. In DNA, the CDR3 is TGTGCCAGCAGTTTCGGAGGTGGGGCCGACTACAATGAGCAGTTCTTC. Translated, it gives CASSFGGGADYNEQFF.

The chain combines TRBV24-1 with TRBJ2-1; TRBD1 agrees at 7 bases. Germline CDR1 and CDR2: KGHDR and SFDVKD. Trimming took 6 bases from V and 4 from J; bases not matched to a gene: 11. This CDR3 spans 16 amino acids. CDR3 nucleotides: TGTGCCACCAGTTCCGGTGACAGGGTAAGGTACAATGAGCAGTTCTTC. This gives the protein CATSSGDRVRYNEQFF.

This clonotype was detected a few times. The gene calls are TRBV5-6 and TRBJ2-2; D is uncertain. Trimming left V 8 bases short and J 2 bases short, with 19 bases between. There are 16 residues in the CDR3. CDR1 SGHDT and CDR2 YYEEEE come from the germline V gene. For the CDR3, the DNA is TGTGCCAGTAGCCCTGAGTGGTCTGCTAACACCGGGGAGCTGTTTTTT. It specifies CASSPEWSANTGELFF.

This clonotype was counted a few times. The chain joins TRBV6-6 to TRBJ2-3; no firm D call. Germline assignment: CDR1 MNHNY and CDR2 SVGAGI (reference sequence). V was clipped by 3 bases and J by 4 bases, with 11 bases between them. This CDR3 is 14 amino acids long. The CDR3 sequence is CASSYSDIADTQYF. The DNA of the CDR3 is TGTGCCAGCAGTTATTCAGACATCGCAGATACGCAGTATTTT.

The rearrangement uses TRBV7-6 and TRBJ2-1; unclear D gene. CDR3 length equals 20 residues. The V end was cut by 3 bases, the J end by 1 base, with 25 bases between. Germline V gene data show CDR1 as SGHVS and CDR2 as FNYEAQ. The CDR3 loop is CASSFPLVPINNASYNEQFF. The CDR3 DNA sequence: TGTGCCAGCAGCTTTCCACTCGTACCAATTAACAATGCGTCCTACAATGAGCAGTTCTTC.